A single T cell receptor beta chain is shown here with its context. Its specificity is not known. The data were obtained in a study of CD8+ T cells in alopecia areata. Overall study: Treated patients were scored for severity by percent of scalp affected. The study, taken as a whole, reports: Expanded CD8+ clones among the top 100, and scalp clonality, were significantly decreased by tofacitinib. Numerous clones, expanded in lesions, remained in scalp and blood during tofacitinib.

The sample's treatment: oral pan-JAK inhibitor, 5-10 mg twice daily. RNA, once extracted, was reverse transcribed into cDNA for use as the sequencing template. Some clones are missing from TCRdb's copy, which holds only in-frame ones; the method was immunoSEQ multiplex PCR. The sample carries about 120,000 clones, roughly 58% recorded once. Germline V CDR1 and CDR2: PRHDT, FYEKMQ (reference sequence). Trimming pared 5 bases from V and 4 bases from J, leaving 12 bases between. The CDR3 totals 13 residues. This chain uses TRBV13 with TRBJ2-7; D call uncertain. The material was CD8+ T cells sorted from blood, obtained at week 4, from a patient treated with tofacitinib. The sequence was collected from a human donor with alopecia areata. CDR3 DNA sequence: TGTGCCAGCAGCCCCCCGGCGGCGTACGAGCAGTACTTC. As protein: CASSPPAAYEQYF. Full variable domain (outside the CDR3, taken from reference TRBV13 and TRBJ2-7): AAGVIQSPRHLIKEKRETATLKCYPIPRHDTVYWYQQGPGQDPQFLISFYEKMQSDKGSIPDRFSAQQFSDYHSELNMSSLELGDSALYFCASSPPAAYEQYFGPGTRLTVT.